What follows is one T cell receptor beta chain and its context. Its antigen is not known. The treatment was: approximately 9-day PBMC culture with coronavirus spike peptide pools or control peptides (ViraFEST assay). For ViraFEST, peptide pools expanded antigen-specific T cells, after which the TCRs were sequenced. Positive PCR dates spanned March to December 2020, predating US Alpha, Beta and Delta variants. The data derive from a study of vaccination and CD4 T cells after COVID-19. CD4+ T cells that had been cultured provided DNA sequenced with the Oncomine TCR Beta short-read assay. Each CDR3 protein gets one entry after TCRdb re-called the PCR reads with MiXCR. The sample holds around 11,000 distinct CDR3 sequences, around 25% seen once. Germline V gene data show CDR1 as DFQATT and CDR2 as SNEGSKA (reference sequence). V lost 3 bases to trimming and J lost 0 bases, with 12 bases between them. The CDR3 extends over 15 amino acids.

This chain connects TRBV20-1 to TRBJ2-4, with TRBD2 as a possible D gene (5 bases). The material sequenced was CD4+ T cells from blood, cultured in vitro, taken after SARS-CoV-2 vaccination. This TCR derives from a human donor who had recovered from COVID-19. This chain's CDR3 is CSARGGSVAKNIQYF. For the CDR3, the DNA is TGCAGTGCTAGGGGCGGGTCTGTAGCCAAAAACATTCAGTACTTC.